This T cell receptor (beta chain) appears in the sequencing data of a study of cytomegalovirus exposure and HLA in healthy donors. Whole-study context: There were approximately 85 million unique TCRs (from HLA-typed donors) in an early data release. Study-level results: Rates of TCR association differed by HLA locus in a later analysis, with DRB1 highest and HLA-C lowest.

For this clone: The target antigen is unknown.

The PCR made use of 60 Vbeta and 13 Jbeta primers. The assay was immunoSEQ multiplex PCR, and TCRdb's table has in-frame clones only and misses some. The sample lists under 150,000 clones; 60% to 85% were seen once. The sequenced sample was PBMCs. The receptor comes from a man younger than 45 in good health and CMV-seronegative.

CDR3 nucleotide sequence: TGTGCCAGCCTGGGACAGGAGTCTTCCTACAATGAGCAGTTCTTC. It encodes CASLGQESSYNEQFF. The chain employs TRBV6-1 and TRBJ2-1, with TRBD1 matching 8 bases. Germline V gene sequence: CDR1 MNHNS, CDR2 SASEGT. Trimming removed 8 bases from V and 1 base from J; junction bases left unmatched: 7. The CDR3 is 15 amino acids.